This T cell receptor (beta chain) was observed in a study of shared clonotypes between healthy human individuals. General study results and limits: Represented diversity (both genetic and exposure-history) was limited by the small number of donors.

As handled by the study authors: Filtering was not the same, since immunoSEQ gave junction-only sequences without quality scores. The assay was immunoSEQ multiplex PCR, and TCRdb's table has in-frame clones only and misses some. V, J and clone size reflect that table, while D and trimming were determined from the DNA. The table lists about 510,000 clones, 60% to 85% of them singletons, with about an eighth in the top ten. All donors qualified as healthy HIV-negative adults and had experienced no recent acute infections or vaccinations. Germline CDR1 is SGDLS and CDR2 is YYNGEE. The V and J ends lost 2 bases and 2 bases respectively, with 8 bases between them. The CDR3 is 14 amino acids. This clone was observed many times. As yet, its antigen is unknown.

The sequence came from a woman aged 40 to 50 in good health. Some clones in this sample may be carry-over from other donors' samples. Sequenced sample: PBMCs. J is TRBJ1-5 and V is TRBV9; D unresolved. The chain's CDR3 is CASSVWGGNQPQHF. The CDR3 nucleotides are TGTGCCAGCAGCGTCTGGGGTGGCAATCAGCCCCAGCATTTT.